The 9 T cell receptor beta chains presented below share a single source sample, sequenced in a study of T cell changes during pregnancy in multiple sclerosis. Measured with immunoSEQ multiplex PCR; TCRdb has only the in-frame clones, and not every one. The sample holds approximately 92,000 clones, approximately 92% seen once. Specimen: peripheral blood, collected in the first trimester of pregnancy. Source of these receptors: a female donor with multiple sclerosis, enrolled in a pregnancy study.

The chain combines TRBV4-2 with TRBJ2-6; 12 nucleotides match TRBD2. The CDR3 extends over 17 amino acids. Germline CDR1 LGHNA, CDR2 YNFKEQ. J gave up 3 bases and V 3 bases, and 3 bases lay outside the gene matches. This chain's CDR3 is CASSQRLAGDGANVLTF. CDR3 bases: TGTGCCAGCAGCCAGCGACTAGCGGGAGATGGGGCCAACGTCCTGACTTTC.

This chain uses TRBV6-1 with TRBJ1-3; D is ambiguous. The germline gives CDR1 MNHNS, CDR2 SASEGT. The CDR3 is made up of 14 amino acids. Trimming shortened V by 6 bases and J by 0 bases, and 9 bases separated the two germline ends. The CDR3: CASSAGSSGNTIYF. CDR3 coding DNA: TGTGCCAGCAGCGCAGGAAGCTCTGGAAACACCATATATTTT.

The V call is TRBV9, the J call TRBJ1-3; TRBD1 matches at 12 bases. The junction had 11 bases not matched to a gene; V was cut back by 0 bases and J by 7 bases. The germline gives CDR1 SGDLS, CDR2 YYNGEE. This CDR3 is built from 18 residues. Written as DNA, the CDR3 is TGTGCCAGCAGCGTAGAATTGGGGACAGGGGGCTTGGGGAACACCATATATTTT. It specifies CASSVELGTGGLGNTIYF.

This clone was seen once. CDR3 sequence: CASSLEGADTQYF. The CDR3 DNA sequence: TGTGCCAGCAGCTTGGAGGGAGCAGATACGCAGTATTTT. The chain couples TRBV5-8 to TRBJ2-3; D is possibly TRBD2 (5 bases). V lost 0 bases and J 4 bases, leaving 6 bases between the germline ends. This CDR3 has 13 residues. Per the germline V gene, CDR1 is SGHTS and CDR2 is YDEGEE.

This chain joins TRBV7-2 and TRBJ2-2, with D unclear. V gave up 5 bases and J gave up 7 bases, with 14 bases separating them. CDR3 length: 14 residues. Germline V lookup: CDR1 SGHTA, CDR2 FQGNSA. The CDR3 protein is CASSQLHMVGELFF. The CDR3 region has the DNA TGTGCCAGCAGCCAATTACATATGGTCGGGGAGCTGTTTTTT.

The chain joins TRBV5-1 to TRBJ2-1, with 8 positions matching TRBD1. CDR1 and CDR2 (germline): SGHRS, YFSETQ. The CDR3 has 19 amino acids. Trimming took 0 bases from V and 7 from J; bases not matched to a gene: 18. In DNA form, the CDR3 reads TGCGCCAGCAGCTTGGCGAGACAGGGGCCCAGGACTCTGGGGAATGAGCAGTTCTTC. Translated, it gives CASSLARQGPRTLGNEQFF.

V is TRBV5-8 and J is TRBJ2-4, with D possibly TRBD1 on 6 matching bases. Germline assignment: CDR1 SGHTS and CDR2 YDEGEE. The CDR3 covers 15 residues. Trimming shortened V by 5 bases and J by 6 bases, and 18 bases separated the two germline ends. CDR3 nucleotide sequence: TGTGCCAGCAGTTACAGGGCCCCCGGGGTAAACATTCAGTACTTC. Its translation is CASSYRAPGVNIQYF.

V is TRBV10-3 and J is TRBJ2-7, with 11 bases identical to TRBD2. CDR1 is ENHRY and CDR2 is SYGVKD in the germline V gene. The CDR3 loop spans 13 amino acids. The V gene end was trimmed by 9 bases and the J gene end by 6 bases; junction bases not matched to a gene: 7. For the CDR3, the DNA is TGTGCCATTGGGACTAGCGGAAATCTCGAGCAGTACTTC. Protein: CAIGTSGNLEQYF.

The chain recombines TRBV6-5 with TRBJ2-3; D unclear. Deletions cut 0 bases from V and 9 bases from J, with 7 bases between. This CDR3 has 12 amino acids. Per the germline V gene, CDR1 is MNHEY and CDR2 is SVGAGI. In DNA form, the CDR3 reads TGTGCCAGCAGTTACTCAGGAGCGACGCAGTATTTT. It encodes CASSYSGATQYF.